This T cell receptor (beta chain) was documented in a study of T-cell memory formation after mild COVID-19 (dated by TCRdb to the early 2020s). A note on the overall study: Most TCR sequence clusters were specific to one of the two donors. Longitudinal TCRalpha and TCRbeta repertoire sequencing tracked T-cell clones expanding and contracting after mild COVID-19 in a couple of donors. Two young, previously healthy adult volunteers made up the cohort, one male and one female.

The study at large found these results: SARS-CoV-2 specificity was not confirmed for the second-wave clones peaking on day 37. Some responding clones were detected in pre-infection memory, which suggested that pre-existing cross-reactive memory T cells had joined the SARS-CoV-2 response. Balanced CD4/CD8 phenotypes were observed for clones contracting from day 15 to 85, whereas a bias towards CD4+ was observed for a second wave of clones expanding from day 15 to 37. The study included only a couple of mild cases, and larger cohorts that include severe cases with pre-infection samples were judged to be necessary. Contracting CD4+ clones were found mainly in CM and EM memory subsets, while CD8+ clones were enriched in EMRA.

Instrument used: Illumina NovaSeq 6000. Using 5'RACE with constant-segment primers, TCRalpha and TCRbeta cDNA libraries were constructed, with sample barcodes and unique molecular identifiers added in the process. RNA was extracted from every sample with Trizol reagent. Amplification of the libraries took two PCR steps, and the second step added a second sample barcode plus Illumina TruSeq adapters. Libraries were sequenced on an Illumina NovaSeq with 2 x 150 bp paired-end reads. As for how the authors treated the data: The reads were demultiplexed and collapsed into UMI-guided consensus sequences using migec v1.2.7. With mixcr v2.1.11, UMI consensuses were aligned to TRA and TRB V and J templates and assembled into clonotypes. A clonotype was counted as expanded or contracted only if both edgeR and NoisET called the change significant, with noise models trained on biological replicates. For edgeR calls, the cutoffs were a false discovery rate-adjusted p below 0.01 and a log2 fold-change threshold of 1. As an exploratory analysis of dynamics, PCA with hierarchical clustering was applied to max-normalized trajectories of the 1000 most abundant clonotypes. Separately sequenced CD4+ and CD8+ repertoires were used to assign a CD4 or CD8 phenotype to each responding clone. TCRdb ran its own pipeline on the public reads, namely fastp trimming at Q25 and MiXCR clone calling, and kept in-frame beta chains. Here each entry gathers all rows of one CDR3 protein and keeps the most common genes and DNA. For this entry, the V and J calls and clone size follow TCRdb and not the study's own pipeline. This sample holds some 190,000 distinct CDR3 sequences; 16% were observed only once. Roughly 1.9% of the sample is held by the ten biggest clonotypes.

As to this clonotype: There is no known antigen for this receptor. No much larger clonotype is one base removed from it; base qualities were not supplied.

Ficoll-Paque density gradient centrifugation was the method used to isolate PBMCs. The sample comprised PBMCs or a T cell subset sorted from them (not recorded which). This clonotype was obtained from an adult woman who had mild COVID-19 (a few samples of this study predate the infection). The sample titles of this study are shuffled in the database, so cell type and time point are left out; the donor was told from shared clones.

The CDR3 protein sequence reads: CASSGPGPSSYNEQFF. The DNA sequence reads TGTGCCAGCAGCGGTCCGGGGCCTAGCTCCTACAATGAGCAGTTCTTC. The chain couples TRBV5-4 to TRBJ2-1; the D assignment is uncertain and may be TRBD1 or TRBD2, with 5 bases supporting each. The germline V gene (reference sequence) gives CDR1 as SGHNT and CDR2 as YYREEE. The CDR3, cysteine through phenylalanine, is 16 amino acids long. Left in the record is the CDR3 DNA by itself, 48 bases read in frame from the first base. The germline ends are 14 bases apart after V is trimmed by 4 bases and J by 0 bases.